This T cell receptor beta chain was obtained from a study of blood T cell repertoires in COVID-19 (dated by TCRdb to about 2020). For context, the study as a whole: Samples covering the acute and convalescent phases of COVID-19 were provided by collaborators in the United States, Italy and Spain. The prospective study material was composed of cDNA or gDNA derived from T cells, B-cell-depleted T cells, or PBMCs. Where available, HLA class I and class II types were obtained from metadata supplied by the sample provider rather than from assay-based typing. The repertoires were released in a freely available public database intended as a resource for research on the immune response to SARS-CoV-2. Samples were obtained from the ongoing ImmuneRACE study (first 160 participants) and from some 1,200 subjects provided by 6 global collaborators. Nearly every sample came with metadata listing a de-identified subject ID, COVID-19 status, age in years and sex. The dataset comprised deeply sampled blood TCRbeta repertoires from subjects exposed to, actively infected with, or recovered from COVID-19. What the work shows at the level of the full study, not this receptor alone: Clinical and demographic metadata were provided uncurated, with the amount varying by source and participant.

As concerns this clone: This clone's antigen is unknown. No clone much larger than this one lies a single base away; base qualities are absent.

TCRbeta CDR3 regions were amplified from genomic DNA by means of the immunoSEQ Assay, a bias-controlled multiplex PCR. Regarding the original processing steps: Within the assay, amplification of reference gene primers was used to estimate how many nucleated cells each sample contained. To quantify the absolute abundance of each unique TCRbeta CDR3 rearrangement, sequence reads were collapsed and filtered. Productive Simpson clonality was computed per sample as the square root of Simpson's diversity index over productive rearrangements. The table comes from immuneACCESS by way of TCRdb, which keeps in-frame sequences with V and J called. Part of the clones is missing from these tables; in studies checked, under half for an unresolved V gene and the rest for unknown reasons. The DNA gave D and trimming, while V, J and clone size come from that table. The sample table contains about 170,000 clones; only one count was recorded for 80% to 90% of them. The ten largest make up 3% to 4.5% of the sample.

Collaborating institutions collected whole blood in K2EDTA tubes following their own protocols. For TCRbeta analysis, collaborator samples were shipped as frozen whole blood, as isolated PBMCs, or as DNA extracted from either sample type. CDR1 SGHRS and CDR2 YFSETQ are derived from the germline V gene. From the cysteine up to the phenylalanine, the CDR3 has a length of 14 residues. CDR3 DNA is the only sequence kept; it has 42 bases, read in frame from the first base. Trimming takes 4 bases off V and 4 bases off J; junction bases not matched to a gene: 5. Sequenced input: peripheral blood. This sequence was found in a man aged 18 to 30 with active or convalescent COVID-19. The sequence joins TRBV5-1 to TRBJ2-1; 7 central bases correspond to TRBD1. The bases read TGCGCCAGCAGCCCCAGGACAGGTTACAATGAGCAGTTCTTC. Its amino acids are CASSPRTGYNEQFF.